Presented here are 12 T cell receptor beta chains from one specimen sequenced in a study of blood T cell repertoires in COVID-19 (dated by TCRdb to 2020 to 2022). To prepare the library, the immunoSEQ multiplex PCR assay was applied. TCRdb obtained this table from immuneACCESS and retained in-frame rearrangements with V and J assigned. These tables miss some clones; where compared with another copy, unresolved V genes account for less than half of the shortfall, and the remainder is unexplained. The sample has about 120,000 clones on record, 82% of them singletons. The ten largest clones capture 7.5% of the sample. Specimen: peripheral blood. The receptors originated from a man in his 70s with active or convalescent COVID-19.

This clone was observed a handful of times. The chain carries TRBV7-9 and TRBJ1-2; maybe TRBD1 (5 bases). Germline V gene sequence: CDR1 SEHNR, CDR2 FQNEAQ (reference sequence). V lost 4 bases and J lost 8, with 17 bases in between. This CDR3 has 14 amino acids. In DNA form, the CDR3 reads TGTGCCAGCAGCTCGGGGGAGGGAATTGTGGGCTACACCTTC. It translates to CASSSGEGIVGYTF.

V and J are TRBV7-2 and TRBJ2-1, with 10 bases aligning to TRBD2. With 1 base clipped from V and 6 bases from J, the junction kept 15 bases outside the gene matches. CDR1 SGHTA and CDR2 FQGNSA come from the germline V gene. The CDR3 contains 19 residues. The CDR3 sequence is CASSLGLAGARLHSNEQFF. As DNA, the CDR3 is TGTGCCAGCAGCTTAGGCCTAGCGGGAGCAAGACTCCACTCCAATGAGCAGTTCTTC.

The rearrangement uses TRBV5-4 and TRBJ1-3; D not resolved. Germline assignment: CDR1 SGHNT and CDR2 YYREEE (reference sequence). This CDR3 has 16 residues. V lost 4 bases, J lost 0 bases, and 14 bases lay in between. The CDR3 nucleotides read TGTGCCAGCAGCGACCCTGACGGGAGCTCTGGAAACACCATATATTTT. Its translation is CASSDPDGSSGNTIYF.

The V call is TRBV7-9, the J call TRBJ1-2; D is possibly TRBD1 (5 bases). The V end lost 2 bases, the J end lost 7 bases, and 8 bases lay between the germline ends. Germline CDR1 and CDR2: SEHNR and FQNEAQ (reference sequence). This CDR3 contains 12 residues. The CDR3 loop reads CASSLPGLGYTF. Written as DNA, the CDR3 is TGTGCCAGCAGCTTACCAGGGCTTGGCTACACCTTC.

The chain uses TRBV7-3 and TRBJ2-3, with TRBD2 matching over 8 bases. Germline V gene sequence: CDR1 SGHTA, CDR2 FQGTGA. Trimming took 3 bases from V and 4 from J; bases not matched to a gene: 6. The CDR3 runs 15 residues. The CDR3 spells CASSFSAGASDTQYF. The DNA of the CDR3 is TGTGCCAGCAGCTTTTCAGCGGGAGCATCAGATACGCAGTATTTT.

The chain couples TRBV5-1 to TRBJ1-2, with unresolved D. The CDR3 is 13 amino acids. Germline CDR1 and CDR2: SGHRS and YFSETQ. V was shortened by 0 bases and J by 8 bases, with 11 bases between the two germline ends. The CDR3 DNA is TGCGCCAGCAGCTTGGATACAGCACAGGGCTACACCTTC. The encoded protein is CASSLDTAQGYTF.

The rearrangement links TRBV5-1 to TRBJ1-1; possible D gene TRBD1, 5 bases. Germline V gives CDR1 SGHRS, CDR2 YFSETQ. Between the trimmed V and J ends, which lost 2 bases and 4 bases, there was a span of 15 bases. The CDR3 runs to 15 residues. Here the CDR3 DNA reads TGCGCCAGCAGCTTCGACCCGGGGGGGTCCACTGAAGCTTTCTTT. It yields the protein CASSFDPGGSTEAFF.

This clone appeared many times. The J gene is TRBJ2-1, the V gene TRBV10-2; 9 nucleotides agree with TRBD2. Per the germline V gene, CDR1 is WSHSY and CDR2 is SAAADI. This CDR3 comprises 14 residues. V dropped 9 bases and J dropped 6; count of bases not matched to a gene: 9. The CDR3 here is CASLSGSYANEQFF. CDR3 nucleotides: TGCGCCAGTCTTAGCGGGAGTTACGCCAATGAGCAGTTCTTC.

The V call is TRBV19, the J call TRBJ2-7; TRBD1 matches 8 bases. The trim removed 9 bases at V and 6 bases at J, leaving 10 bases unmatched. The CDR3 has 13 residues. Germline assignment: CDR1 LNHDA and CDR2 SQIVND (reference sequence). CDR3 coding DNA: TGTGCCAGCTCCTCCTTCAGGGGGCGCGAGCAGTACTTC. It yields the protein CASSSFRGREQYF.

The CDR3 protein is CSVQTSGGRETQYF. The DNA of the CDR3 is TGCAGCGTTCAGACTAGCGGGGGGCGAGAGACCCAGTACTTC. J is TRBJ2-5 and V is TRBV29-1; the match to TRBD2 covers 13 bases. The V and J ends lost 5 bases and 4 bases, in that order; junction bases with no gene match: 4. There are 14 residues in the CDR3. Germline CDR1 and CDR2: SQVTM and ANQGSEA.

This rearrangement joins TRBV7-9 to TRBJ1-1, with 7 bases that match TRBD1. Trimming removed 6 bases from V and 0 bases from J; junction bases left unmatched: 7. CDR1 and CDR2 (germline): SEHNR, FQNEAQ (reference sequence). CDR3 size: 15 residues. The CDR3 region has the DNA TGTGCCAGCAGTGAACAAGGGACAGTGAACACTGAAGCTTTCTTT. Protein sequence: CASSEQGTVNTEAFF.

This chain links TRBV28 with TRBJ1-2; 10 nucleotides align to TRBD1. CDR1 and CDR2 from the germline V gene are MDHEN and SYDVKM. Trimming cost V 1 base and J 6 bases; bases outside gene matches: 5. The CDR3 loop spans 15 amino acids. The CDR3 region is CASSLYETGGHGYTF. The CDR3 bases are TGTGCCAGCAGTTTATACGAGACAGGGGGCCATGGCTACACCTTC.